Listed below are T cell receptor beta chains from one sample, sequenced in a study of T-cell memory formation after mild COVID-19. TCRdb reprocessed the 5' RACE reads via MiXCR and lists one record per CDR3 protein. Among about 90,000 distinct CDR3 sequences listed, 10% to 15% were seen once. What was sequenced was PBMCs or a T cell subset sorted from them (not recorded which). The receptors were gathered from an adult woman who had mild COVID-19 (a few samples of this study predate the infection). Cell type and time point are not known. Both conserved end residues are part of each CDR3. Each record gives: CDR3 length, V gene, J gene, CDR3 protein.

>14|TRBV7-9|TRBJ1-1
CASGRTGGDTEAFF
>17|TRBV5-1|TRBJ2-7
CASSWGLVSGGIDEQYF
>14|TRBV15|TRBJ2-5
CATSRRDGQETQYF
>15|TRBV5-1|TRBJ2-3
CASSLGGGAADTQYF
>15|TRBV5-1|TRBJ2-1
CASSLAWTRDGEQFF
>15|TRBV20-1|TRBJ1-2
CSARDLDRGIYGYTF
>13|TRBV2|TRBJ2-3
CASSGQGKDTQYF
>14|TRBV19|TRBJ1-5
CASSGQGGNQPQHF
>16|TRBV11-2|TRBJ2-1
CASSAWGTGFENEQFF
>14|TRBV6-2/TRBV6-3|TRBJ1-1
CASSYSGGLTEAFF
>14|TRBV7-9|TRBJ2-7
CASSFGQGTYEQYF
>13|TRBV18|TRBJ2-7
CASSPGVTYEQYF
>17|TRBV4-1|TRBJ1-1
CASSQTGTVPINTEAFF
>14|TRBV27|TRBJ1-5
CASNSRQSNQPQHF
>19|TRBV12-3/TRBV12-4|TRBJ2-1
CASSPLFAQRKSSYNEQFF
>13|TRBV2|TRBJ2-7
CASAGTGGHEQYF
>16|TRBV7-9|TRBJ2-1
CASRQGTSGAYNEQFF
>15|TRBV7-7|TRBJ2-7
CASSLGQGGNYEQYF
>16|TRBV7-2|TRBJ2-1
CASSEILAGAGDEQFF
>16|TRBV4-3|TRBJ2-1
CASSQDQRSDYNEQFF
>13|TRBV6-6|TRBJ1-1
CASGLRGDTEAFF
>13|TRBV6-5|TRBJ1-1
CASSYGGNTEAFF
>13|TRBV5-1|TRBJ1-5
CASSLGSNQPQHF
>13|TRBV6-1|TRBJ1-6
CASSEGDNSPLHF
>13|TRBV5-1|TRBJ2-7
CASSLDRNYEQYF
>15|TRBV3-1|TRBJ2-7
CASSPDRGPYYEQYF
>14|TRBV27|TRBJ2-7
CASSFTSDAYEQYF
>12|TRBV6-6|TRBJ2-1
CASSDQLASEFF
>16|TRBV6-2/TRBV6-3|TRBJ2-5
CASSYSKGIGIETQYF
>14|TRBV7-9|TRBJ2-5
CASSLSLGQETQYF
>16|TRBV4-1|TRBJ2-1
CASSQFSGSSYNEQFF
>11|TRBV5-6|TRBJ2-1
CASSFDNEQFF
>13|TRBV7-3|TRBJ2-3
CASSQSSTDTQYF
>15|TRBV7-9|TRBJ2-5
CASSPHRGWGETQYF
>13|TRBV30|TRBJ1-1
CAWGDRVHTEAFF
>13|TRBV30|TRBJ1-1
CAWSAGPNTEAFF
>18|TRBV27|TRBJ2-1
CASSFIGGGTGSYNEQFF
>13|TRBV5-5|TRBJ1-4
CATLDPIGEKLFF
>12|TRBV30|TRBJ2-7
CAWSVSSYEQYF
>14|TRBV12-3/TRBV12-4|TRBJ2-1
CASSFLGLANEQFF
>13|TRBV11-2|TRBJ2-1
CASSGGPNNEQFF
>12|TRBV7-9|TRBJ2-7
CASSFTGEEQYF
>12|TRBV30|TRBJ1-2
CACFTGTGGYTF
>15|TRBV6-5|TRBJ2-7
CASSPGTGWLYEQYF
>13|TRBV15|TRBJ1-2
CATSRVEGSGYTF
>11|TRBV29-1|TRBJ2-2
CSVEDGGELFF
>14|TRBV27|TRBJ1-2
CASSMGQANYGYTF
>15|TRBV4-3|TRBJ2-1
CASSSRQGAWNEQFF
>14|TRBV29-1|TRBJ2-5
CSVDGTQYQETQYF
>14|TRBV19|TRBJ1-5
CASNPGTGNQPQHF
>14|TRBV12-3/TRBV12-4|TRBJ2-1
CASAPSGRNNEQFF